These 11 T cell receptor beta chains were sequenced from one sample in a study of blood T cell repertoires in COVID-19. The assay was immunoSEQ multiplex PCR, and TCRdb's table has in-frame clones only and misses some. The repertoire has roughly 190,000 clones, less than 90% of them found once; the top ten carry around 6.3%. The specimen was peripheral blood. These TCRs come from a woman aged 35 to 49 with acute or convalescent COVID-19.

This clone appeared a few times. This rearrangement joins TRBV7-6 to TRBJ1-2, with TRBD1 matching 7 bases. The germline V gene encodes CDR1 SGHVS and CDR2 FNYEAQ. V lost 6 bases to trimming and J lost 5 bases; unmatched junction nucleotides: 21. The CDR3 loop spans 18 amino acids. The CDR3 is CASSSDYRGRAYLYGYTF. The DNA for the CDR3 is TGTGCCAGCAGTTCTGATTACAGGGGCCGCGCATATTTATATGGCTACACCTTC.

A word on this clone: Relative to the germline gene, one junction end is altered; a read error may explain this. V and J are TRBV7-9 and TRBJ1-3; possible D gene TRBD1, 5 bases. The CDR3 runs to 10 residues. CDR1 and CDR2 (germline): SEHNR, FQNEAQ (reference sequence). The CDR3 is CASSLTTVFF. CDR3 coding DNA: TGTGCCAGCAGCCTAACGACAGTCTTCTTT.

For this clone: At the DNA level, this CDR3 is encoded by other sequences in the same sample as well. The chain links TRBV11-2 to TRBJ1-5, with a weak D call TRBD1 (5 bases). The V end lost 2 bases, the J end lost 5 bases, and 7 bases lay between the germline ends. The germline gives CDR1 SGHAT, CDR2 FQNNGV. The CDR3 is 13 amino acids. CDR3 residues: CASSLSGDQPQHF. In DNA form, the CDR3 reads TGTGCCAGCAGCTTATCGGGGGATCAGCCCCAGCATTTT.

A single count supports this clone. The rearrangement joins TRBV15 to TRBJ2-2, with D perhaps TRBD2 (5 bases). This CDR3 region has 16 residues. In germline, CDR1 is LNHNV, CDR2 YYDKDF (reference sequence). Trimming took 2 bases from V and 5 from J, leaving 15 bases between them. The DNA of the CDR3 is TGTGCCACCAGCAGATCGGGCAGCCCGGGGACCGGGGAGCTGTTTTTT. This codes for CATSRSGSPGTGELFF.

This clone was picked up one time. The CDR3 nucleotides are TGTGCCAGCAGCTTCGGCCGGGGGGGCTCGTTTGTAGATACGCAGTATTTT. Translated: CASSFGRGGSFVDTQYF. The chain employs TRBV11-2 and TRBJ2-3; 8 nucleotides match TRBD2. The CDR3 contains 17 residues. Trimming cost V 3 bases and J 5 bases; bases outside gene matches: 13. Germline V lookup: CDR1 SGHAT, CDR2 FQNNGV.

The rearrangement uses TRBV5-1 and TRBJ1-1; 10 positions match TRBD1. The V and J ends lost 7 bases and 8 bases, in that order; junction bases with no gene match: 8. The CDR3 loop spans 13 amino acids. Germline V gene lookup returns CDR1 SGHRS and CDR2 YFSETQ. The CDR3 is CASGPDRGLEAFF. In nucleotides, the CDR3 is TGCGCCAGCGGACCCGACAGGGGGCTGGAAGCTTTCTTT. Filled out from reference TRBV5-1 and TRBJ1-1, the complete variable domain reads KAGVTQTPRYLIKTRGQQVTLSCSPISGHRSVSWYQQTPGQGLQFLFEYFSETQRNKGNFPGRFSGRQFSNSRSEMNVSTLELGDSALYLCASGPDRGLEAFFGQGTRLTVV.

The V call is TRBV6-5, the J call TRBJ1-4, with D possibly matching TRBD1 (5 bases). Trimming left V 7 bases short and J 5 bases short, with 14 bases between. The CDR3 runs 14 residues. Germline loops: CDR1 MNHEY, CDR2 SVGAGI. The CDR3, as DNA: TGTGCCAGCATGTCCTGGGAGGGGAATGAAAAACTGTTTTTT. Translation gives CASMSWEGNEKLFF.

The chain employs TRBV27 and TRBJ1-4; possibly TRBD1 for D (6 bases). The CDR3 contains 14 residues. Germline loops: CDR1 MNHEY, CDR2 SMNVEV (reference sequence). Trimming stripped 5 bases from V and 4 bases from J, with 11 bases between. The CDR3 is CASSPGTFNEKLFF. DNA of the CDR3: TGTGCCAGCAGTCCAGGGACATTTAATGAAAAACTGTTTTTT.

The chain is built from TRBV30 and TRBJ1-4, with D perhaps matching TRBD1 (5 bases). Germline values: CDR1 GTSNPN, CDR2 SVGIG (reference sequence). This CDR3 has 15 residues. The V gene lost 2 bases and the J gene lost 8 bases, with 18 bases spanning the gap. CDR3 sequence: CAWSQIGQGTEKLFF. The CDR3 region has the DNA TGTGCCTGGAGTCAGATAGGGCAGGGCACGGAAAAACTGTTTTTT.

The J gene is TRBJ1-2, the V gene TRBV3-1 (or the pseudogene TRBV3-2); weak D call: TRBD1 (6 bases). Trimming cost V 7 bases and J 8 bases, with 20 bases left between them. CDR1 and CDR2 (germline): LGHDT, YNNKEL (reference sequence). The CDR3 has 14 amino acids. CDR3 residues: CASNRREAGAGYTF. The CDR3 nucleotides are TGTGCCAGCAATAGAAGAGAGGCAGGGGCCGGCTACACCTTC.

The chain combines TRBV4-1 with TRBJ1-6, with D tentatively TRBD1 (5 bases). The CDR3 is made up of 16 amino acids. V dropped 4 bases and J dropped 9 bases, with 19 bases sitting between them. The germline CDR1 and CDR2 sequences are MGHRA and YSYEKL. The CDR3 spells CASSPTEGSAISPLHF. The CDR3 region has the DNA TGCGCCAGCAGCCCCACGGAGGGGTCGGCCATTTCACCCCTCCACTTT.